Listed here are 21 T cell receptor beta chains from one sample, sequenced in a study of blood T cell repertoires in COVID-19. Repertoires were generated with immunoSEQ multiplex PCR, while TCRdb's copy carries only in-frame clones and drops some. Seen here are hundreds of thousands of clones, around 87% observed once, and the top ten hold 6% to 7%. Sequenced sample: peripheral blood. The receptors here all came from a woman aged 45-60 years with COVID-19, enrolled during active disease.

This rearrangement joins TRBV19 to TRBJ1-1; TRBD1 agrees at 7 bases. CDR3 size: 17 residues. The V gene's germline CDR1 is LNHDA and CDR2 SQIVND (reference sequence). The trim removed 5 bases at V and 1 base at J, leaving 13 bases unmatched. CDR3: CASSANRGVGRNTEAFF. The CDR3 bases are TGTGCCAGTAGTGCTAACAGGGGAGTGGGGAGGAACACTGAAGCTTTCTTT.

This clone has only a few counts. The chain couples TRBV24-1 to TRBJ1-1; 8 nucleotides agree with TRBD1. V dropped 2 bases and J dropped 1; count of bases not matched to a gene: 8. The CDR3 length is 17 residues. Germline V gene sequence: CDR1 KGHDR, CDR2 SFDVKD. CDR3: CATSDSRTGSGNTEAFF. The CDR3, as DNA: TGTGCCACCAGTGATTCCCGGACAGGGAGTGGGAACACTGAAGCTTTCTTT.

This sequence joins TRBV4-1 and TRBJ2-5; weak D call: TRBD2 (5 bases). The CDR3 runs 14 residues. Trimming shortened V by 2 bases and J by 4 bases, and 11 bases separated the two germline ends. The germline V gene has CDR1 MGHRA and CDR2 YSYEKL. The CDR3 loop reads CASSQNEGRETQYF. The DNA of the CDR3 is TGCGCCAGCAGCCAAAACGAAGGGAGAGAGACCCAGTACTTC.

This clone was counted a few times. This rearrangement joins TRBV9 to TRBJ2-5; 14 bases fit TRBD2. Germline loops: CDR1 SGDLS, CDR2 YYNGEE. Trimming took 0 bases from V and 4 from J; bases not matched to a gene: 2. CDR3 length: 16 residues. CDR3 amino acids: CASSVGTSGRTETQYF. CDR3 nucleotides: TGTGCCAGCAGCGTAGGGACTAGCGGGAGGACAGAGACCCAGTACTTC. The variable domain in full, completed from reference TRBV9 and TRBJ2-5, reads DSGVTQTPKHLITATGQRVTLRCSPRSGDLSVYWYQQSLDQGLQFLIQYYNGEERAKGNILERFSAQQFPDLHSELNLSSLELGDSALYFCASSVGTSGRTETQYFGPGTRLLVL.

This clone was detected only a few times. The rearrangement joins TRBV4-2 to TRBJ1-3; tentative D call: TRBD1 (5 bases). Germline CDR1 and CDR2: LGHNA and YNFKEQ. The ends were cut back, 0 bases at V and 2 bases at J, with 11 bases in the middle. The CDR3 length is 16 residues. The CDR3 reads CASSQETRATGNTIYF. DNA of the CDR3: TGTGCCAGCAGCCAAGAGACCAGGGCTACTGGAAACACCATATATTTT.

The count of this clone is one. The V and J genes are TRBV7-8 and TRBJ2-7; tentatively, D is TRBD2 (5 bases). Germline CDR1 reads SGHVS; CDR2 reads FQNEAQ. The CDR3 is 16 residues long. Trimming left V 1 base short and J 7 bases short, with 20 bases between. In DNA, the CDR3 is TGTGCCAGCAGCTTAGGAGCGGCCGGGGTCCTACGGGAGCAGTACTTC. Its protein product is CASSLGAAGVLREQYF.

The V gene is TRBV18, the J gene TRBJ2-7; 10 bases fit TRBD2. This CDR3 has 15 amino acids. The ends lost 0 bases at V and 8 bases at J; junction bases unmatched: 7. Germline V CDR1 and CDR2: KGHSH, LQKENI. CDR3 sequence: CASSPPTSGVRKQYF. Written as DNA, the CDR3 is TGTGCCAGCTCACCACCCACTAGCGGGGTTAGGAAGCAGTACTTC. Looking up the rest from reference TRBV18 and TRBJ2-7 gives the full variable domain: NAGVMQNPRHLVRRRGQEARLRCSPMKGHSHVYWYRQLPEEGLKFMVYLQKENIIDESGMPKERFSAEFPKEGPSILRIQQVVRGDSAAYFCASSPPTSGVRKQYFGPGTRLTVT.

In its sample, this clone was seen once. This sequence joins TRBV15 and TRBJ2-5; TRBD2 aligns across 12 bases. Germline V lookup: CDR1 LNHNV, CDR2 YYDKDF (reference sequence). Trimming took 2 bases from V and 5 from J; bases not matched to a gene: 9. The CDR3 is 17 amino acids. In DNA form, the CDR3 reads TGTGCCACCAGCAGATACCCGACTAGCGGGAGTAGGGAGACCCAGTACTTC. Residues: CATSRYPTSGSRETQYF.

This chain joins TRBV7-9 and TRBJ2-2, with D unclear. This CDR3 has 15 amino acids. Trimming pared 1 base from V and 1 base from J, leaving 7 bases between. In germline, CDR1 is SEHNR, CDR2 FQNEAQ (reference sequence). Here the CDR3 DNA reads TGTGCCAGCAGCTTAGAGTCACAGAACACCGGGGAGCTGTTTTTT. Its protein product is CASSLESQNTGELFF.

The chain carries TRBV6-5 and TRBJ2-7; tentatively, D is TRBD2 (5 bases). The CDR3 is made up of 13 amino acids. CDR1 is MNHEY, CDR2 SVGAGI, per germline. The V end was cut by 10 bases, the J end by 1 base, with 14 bases between. As DNA, the CDR3 is TGTGCCACGAGGGCAGATAATTCCTACGAGCAGTACTTC. Translating it yields CATRADNSYEQYF.

This sequence joins TRBV11-3 and TRBJ2-7; the match to TRBD2 covers 7 bases. CDR1 SGHNT and CDR2 YENEEA come from the germline V gene. The ends lost 4 bases at V and 5 bases at J; junction bases unmatched: 8. The CDR3 consists of 14 residues. DNA of the CDR3: TGTGCCAGCAGCTCCCAAGGGGAGGGACACGAGCAGTACTTC. As protein: CASSSQGEGHEQYF.

The chain couples TRBV5-4 to TRBJ2-7, with 9 bases aligning to TRBD2. Trimming at V came to 2 bases and at J to 3 bases, leaving 6 bases not matched to a gene. Germline CDR1 and CDR2: SGHNT and YYREEE (reference sequence). The CDR3 is 15 amino acids. This CDR3 is CASSFVAGGIYEQYF. CDR3 nucleotides: TGTGCCAGCAGCTTCGTGGCGGGAGGGATCTACGAGCAGTACTTC.

The chain is built from TRBV27 and TRBJ1-1; TRBD1 might be the D (5 bases). Germline CDR1 is MNHEY and CDR2 is SMNVEV (reference sequence). The CDR3 has 15 residues. V dropped 3 bases and J dropped 4 bases, with 15 bases sitting between them. As DNA, the CDR3 is TGTGCCAGCAGTTTCTTAATGACAGTAGGCACTGAAGCTTTCTTT. Encoded protein: CASSFLMTVGTEAFF.

V usage is TRBV9 and J usage is TRBJ2-5, with 7 positions matching TRBD1. CDR3 length: 14 residues. The germline CDR1 and CDR2 sequences are SGDLS and YYNGEE. The junction had 6 bases not matched to a gene; V was cut back by 4 bases and J by 3 bases. CDR3 in amino acids: CASSQGVGKETQYF. As DNA, the CDR3 is TGTGCCAGCAGCCAGGGGGTAGGGAAAGAGACCCAGTACTTC.

This chain joins TRBV6-6 and TRBJ1-5; possibly TRBD1 for D (6 bases). The CDR3 is 15 residues long. Trimming cost V 0 bases and J 2 bases, with 8 bases left between them. In germline, CDR1 is MNHNY, CDR2 SVGAGI (reference sequence). The CDR3, as DNA: TGTGCCAGCAGTTACTCTCCAGGGGGCAATCAGCCCCAGCATTTT. Translated, it gives CASSYSPGGNQPQHF.

This chain uses TRBV24-1 with TRBJ1-2; D perhaps matches TRBD1 (6 bases). Germline V gene sequence: CDR1 KGHDR, CDR2 SFDVKD. The CDR3 extends over 17 amino acids. Trimming left V 4 bases short and J 3 bases short, with 20 bases between. Here the CDR3 reads CATSDSDRQGRDYGYTF. CDR3 DNA: TGTGCCACCAGTGACTCAGACAGGCAGGGGAGGGACTATGGCTACACCTTC.

A few counts support this clone. This chain joins TRBV2 and TRBJ1-5; D perhaps matches TRBD1 (6 bases). Germline assignment: CDR1 SNHLY and CDR2 FYNNEI. V dropped 5 bases and J dropped 3 bases, with 17 bases sitting between them. CDR3 length: 16 residues. For the CDR3, the DNA is TGTGCCAGCAGTCCTTACAGGGATCGTAACAATCAGCCCCAGCATTTT. Translated: CASSPYRDRNNQPQHF.

The chain employs TRBV18 and TRBJ1-1; 7 bases are a match to TRBD1. The CDR3 loop spans 16 amino acids. V was clipped by 3 bases and J by 1 base; unmatched bases: 8. Germline V gene sequence: CDR1 KGHSH, CDR2 LQKENI. CDR3 protein: CASSPLIGQANTEAFF. DNA for the CDR3: TGTGCCAGCTCACCGTTAATAGGACAGGCGAACACTGAAGCTTTCTTT.

The count of this clone is one. V and J are TRBV5-1 and TRBJ2-5; no reliable D call. The CDR3 spans 18 residues. Trimming took off 0 bases at V and 4 bases at J, with 22 bases between the two ends. Germline CDR1 and CDR2: SGHRS and YFSETQ. CDR3 protein: CASSLVSQEMSVAETQYF. The CDR3 nucleotides are TGCGCCAGCAGCTTGGTTTCCCAGGAAATGAGTGTTGCAGAGACCCAGTACTTC. Drawing the rest from reference TRBV5-1 and TRBJ2-5, the complete variable domain is KAGVTQTPRYLIKTRGQQVTLSCSPISGHRSVSWYQQTPGQGLQFLFEYFSETQRNKGNFPGRFSGRQFSNSRSEMNVSTLELGDSALYLCASSLVSQEMSVAETQYFGPGTRLLVL.

This clone was detected a few times. The CDR3 DNA reads as TGTGCCACCCGGCGGTCTGGAGGATCCTACGAGCAGTACTTC. This encodes CATRRSGGSYEQYF. The chain employs TRBV27 and TRBJ2-7, with D possibly matching TRBD2 (5 bases). The CDR3 totals 14 residues. With 10 bases removed from V and 1 base from J, the gap between germline ends came to 17 bases. The germline CDR1 and CDR2 sequences are MNHEY and SMNVEV (reference sequence).

This clone has a single count. The chain couples TRBV6-5 to TRBJ1-1, with D uncertain. Trimming left V 2 bases short and J 6 bases short, with 10 bases between. The CDR3 loop spans 13 amino acids. Germline V lookup: CDR1 MNHEY, CDR2 SVGAGI. This CDR3 reads CASSYTGKSEAFF. CDR3 nucleotide sequence: TGTGCCAGCAGTTACACGGGGAAGTCTGAAGCTTTCTTT.